This TCR beta chain is from a study of blood T cell repertoires in COVID-19. As originally analysed: Quantification of nucleated cells was approximated via reference gene primer amplification. Profiled with immunoSEQ multiplex PCR; TCRdb holds only in-frame clones, not every one. D and trimming come from the DNA, and the V and J calls and clone size come from that table. The table has approximately 88,000 clones, 70% to 90% seen once. Germline V gene data show CDR1 as LNHDA and CDR2 as SQIVND (reference sequence). This CDR3 spans 16 amino acids. The germline V and J ends were trimmed by 3 bases and 4 bases, with 15 bases remaining between them.

The TCR comes from a woman aged 70-85 years with acute or convalescent COVID-19. Material for sequencing was peripheral blood. The chain combines TRBV19 with TRBJ2-2; TRBD1 might be the D (6 bases). Written as DNA, the CDR3 is TGTGCCAGTAGTATCGGCAGGGGTATAAGCACCGGGGAGCTGTTTTTT. This codes for CASSIGRGISTGELFF.